The clone carrying this T cell receptor beta chain was counted many times. This entry is derived from a study of response to subunit inactivated influenza vaccine. This CDR3 has 15 residues. The V end lost 0 bases, the J end lost 7 bases, and 16 bases lay between the germline ends. The V gene's germline CDR1 is SQVTM and CDR2 ANQGSEA. Using its own MiXCR run on the RT-PCR reads, TCRdb lists one record per CDR3 protein. The sample records around 490,000 distinct CDR3 sequences, less than 8% being singletons. Here the sequenced sample was PBMCs from blood, taken around 25 months after vaccination. The sequence came from a man aged 50 to 75 who received an inactivated influenza vaccine. The rearrangement uses TRBV29-1 and TRBJ2-1, with a tentative D call TRBD1 (5 bases). Here the CDR3 DNA reads TGCAGCGTTGAAGAGGGCCGAAGGGGTGGTAATGAGCAGTTCTTC. Its protein product is CSVEEGRRGGNEQFF.